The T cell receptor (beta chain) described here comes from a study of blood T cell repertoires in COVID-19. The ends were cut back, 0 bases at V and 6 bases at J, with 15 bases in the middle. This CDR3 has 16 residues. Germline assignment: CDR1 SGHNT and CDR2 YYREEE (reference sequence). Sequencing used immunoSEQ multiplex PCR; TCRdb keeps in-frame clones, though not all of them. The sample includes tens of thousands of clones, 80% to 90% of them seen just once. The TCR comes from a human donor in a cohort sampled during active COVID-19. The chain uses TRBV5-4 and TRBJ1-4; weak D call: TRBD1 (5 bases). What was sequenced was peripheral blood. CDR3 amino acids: CASSLGGRGADEKLFF. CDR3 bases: TGTGCCAGCAGCTTGGGGGGGAGGGGCGCAGATGAAAAACTGTTTTTT.